The 5 T cell receptor beta chains in this list originate from one sample, sequenced in a study of T cells after yellow fever vaccination (dated by TCRdb to between 2018 and 2020). The sample's treatment or condition label is to be understood as: live attenuated yellow fever vaccine strain. The library came from 5' RACE. Instrument used: Illumina NovaSeq 6000. TCRdb reran the public reads through fastp at Q25 and MiXCR, keeping productive beta chains. Every CDR3 protein is listed once, alongside the most common genes and DNA of its rows. For this sample the table gives 100,000 to 150,000 distinct CDR3 sequences, of which 15% were detected only once. The ten largest clones represent roughly 43% of the sample. The material was CD8+ T cells sorted from PBMCs, obtained 5 days after the yellow fever booster vaccination. These receptors came from a man aged 18 to 35 who received the YFV17D yellow fever vaccine.

This clonotype appeared a few times. V usage is TRBV20-1 and J usage is TRBJ2-5; D gene ambiguous. This CDR3 is built from 14 residues. From germline, CDR1 is DFQATT and CDR2 SNEGSKA (reference sequence). Trimming took 1 base from V and 4 from J, leaving 13 bases between them. CDR3 in DNA: TGCAGTGCTAGAGGGGGTAATGCTGGAGAGACCCAGTACTTC. It translates to CSARGGNAGETQYF.

V and J are TRBV4-1 and TRBJ1-2; TRBD1 is a possible D gene (6 bases). Germline V CDR1 and CDR2: MGHRA, YSYEKL. V lost 0 bases and J lost 4, with 15 bases in between. There are 16 residues in the CDR3. The CDR3 DNA reads TGCGCCAGCAGCCAAGATCCTGGGGGCGCGGGCTATGGCTACACCTTC. Translation gives CASSQDPGGAGYGYTF.

This sequence joins TRBV7-9 and TRBJ2-2; D unclear. CDR3 length equals 13 residues. Germline loops: CDR1 SEHNR, CDR2 FQNEAQ (reference sequence). V was pared by 5 bases and J by 6 bases, with 10 bases between. The CDR3 reads CASSPSGSGELFF. The CDR3 coding sequence is TGTGCCAGCAGCCCTAGTGGTTCCGGGGAGCTGTTTTTT.

This clonotype was observed a handful of times. V is TRBV6-6 and J is TRBJ1-5, with D hard to call. The CDR3 contains 14 residues. Germline-derived CDR1 and CDR2 are MNHNY and SVGAGI (reference sequence). V was trimmed by 6 bases and J by 0 bases, leaving 9 bases between them. CDR3 in amino acids: CASSYHYSNQPQHF. In DNA form, the CDR3 reads TGTGCCAGCAGCTACCACTATAGCAATCAGCCCCAGCATTTT.

This clonotype showed up just a few times. The rearrangement links TRBV20-1 to TRBJ2-1, with D perhaps matching TRBD1 or TRBD2 (5 bases each). In germline, CDR1 is DFQATT, CDR2 SNEGSKA (reference sequence). V shed 0 bases and J shed 7 bases, with 19 bases lying between them. The CDR3 extends over 16 amino acids. The CDR3 bases are TGCAGTGCTAGAGATCGGACGGGGACCCTTTGGAATGAGCAGTTCTTC. As protein: CSARDRTGTLWNEQFF.